Ten or more counts support the clone carrying this T cell receptor (beta chain). The CDR3 is 14 residues long. The germline V gene encodes CDR1 MNHEY and CDR2 SMNVEV (reference sequence). Trimming took off 2 bases at V and 7 bases at J, with 12 bases between the two ends. RNA transcripts gave rise to amplified TCR beta CDR3 regions. Using the HTBI primer set, a first-round RT-PCR was run on the TCR CDR3. TCRdb re-called the multiplex PCR reads through MiXCR, storing one row per CDR3 protein. Here the sample spans hundreds of thousands of distinct CDR3 sequences, about 13% being singletons. This record comes from a study of T cells in Graves' hyperthyroidism and ophthalmopathy.

The chain recombines TRBV27 with TRBJ1-5; the D gene is possibly TRBD1 (6 bases). The sequence came from a woman younger than 35 with Graves' hyperthyroidism. The sequencing sample was made of blood. In DNA form, the CDR3 reads TGTGCCAGCAGTTTACAGGGGAGTTTGCAGCCCCAGCATTTT. Translation: CASSLQGSLQPQHF.